Listed here are 24 T cell receptor beta chains from one sample, sequenced in a study of blood T cell repertoires in COVID-19. Produced via immunoSEQ multiplex PCR; TCRdb's table is partial and in-frame only. Of fewer than 250,000 clones listed, around 85% were seen once; the top ten hold approximately 9.1%. The sample was PBMCs or T cells enriched from blood (not recorded which). The receptor source for this set is a woman aged 45-65 years with acute COVID-19.

This chain joins TRBV19 and TRBJ1-1; possibly TRBD1 for D (6 bases). Germline CDR1 and CDR2: LNHDA and SQIVND (reference sequence). The CDR3 is 15 amino acids. Trimming stripped 1 base from V and 4 bases from J, with 13 bases between. The CDR3 nucleotides are TGTGCCAGTAGTATAGCAGAGGGAGGGGGCACTGAAGCTTTCTTT. Protein: CASSIAEGGGTEAFF. Looking up the rest from reference TRBV19 and TRBJ1-1 gives the full variable domain: DGGITQSPKYLFRKEGQNVTLSCEQNLNHDAMYWYRQDPGQGLRLIYYSQIVNDFQKGDIAEGYSVSREKKESFPLTVTSAQKNPTAFYLCASSIAEGGGTEAFFGQGTRLTVV.

V is TRBV5-4 and J is TRBJ1-2, with unresolved D. The germline V gene encodes CDR1 SGHNT and CDR2 YYREEE (reference sequence). Trimming shortened V by 1 base and J by 7 bases, and 17 bases separated the two germline ends. The CDR3 runs to 15 residues. The CDR3 protein is CASSLSSRGSFGYTF. The CDR3 coding sequence is TGTGCCAGCAGCTTGTCATCCAGAGGGTCCTTTGGCTACACCTTC.

The CDR3 loop reads CASSLGQIQETQYF. As DNA, the CDR3 is TGCGCCAGCAGCTTGGGTCAAATCCAAGAGACCCAGTACTTC. The V gene is TRBV5-1, the J gene TRBJ2-5; no clear D gene. The CDR3 has 14 residues. Trimming stripped 0 bases from V and 1 base from J, with 7 bases between. Per germline, CDR1 SGHRS and CDR2 YFSETQ.

The V and J genes are TRBV2 and TRBJ2-7; TRBD1 matches 8 bases. The ends lost 9 bases at V and 6 bases at J; junction bases unmatched: 10. The germline gives CDR1 SNHLY, CDR2 FYNNEI. The CDR3 consists of 13 residues. The chain's CDR3 is CASRRTGNGEQYF. The CDR3 DNA follows: TGTGCCAGTAGAAGGACAGGGAACGGCGAGCAGTACTTC.

This rearrangement joins TRBV2 to TRBJ2-1, with TRBD2 matching 10 bases. The CDR3 consists of 15 residues. V was pared by 5 bases and J by 9 bases, with 10 bases of the junction left unmatched. Germline CDR1 and CDR2: SNHLY and FYNNEI. This chain's CDR3 is CASSFKSGGVSEQFF. The CDR3 DNA is TGTGCCAGCAGTTTCAAAAGCGGGGGGGTTTCTGAGCAGTTCTTC.

J is TRBJ1-2 and V is TRBV15, with 9 nucleotides matching TRBD1. Unmatched junction bases numbered 3, after V lost 5 bases and J lost 2 bases. The CDR3 spans 14 residues. Germline V gene lookup returns CDR1 LNHNV and CDR2 YYDKDF (reference sequence). The CDR3 DNA is TGTGCCACCAGCGTGGGACAGGGAAACTATGGCTACACCTTC. It codes for CATSVGQGNYGYTF.

V usage is TRBV7-2 and J usage is TRBJ1-1, with a weak D call TRBD1 (5 bases). CDR1 and CDR2 from the germline V gene are SGHTA and FQGNSA. Trimming stripped 8 bases from V and 4 bases from J, with 11 bases between. The CDR3 contains 12 residues. The chain's CDR3 is CASRRGTTEAFF. The CDR3 bases are TGTGCCAGCCGTAGGGGTACCACTGAAGCTTTCTTT.

This chain uses TRBV9 with TRBJ1-3; a weak D match, TRBD1 (6 bases). The CDR3 covers 15 residues. Germline assignment: CDR1 SGDLS and CDR2 YYNGEE. V was shortened by 3 bases and J by 1 base, with 11 bases between the two germline ends. In DNA form, the CDR3 reads TGTGCCAGCAGCGAGGGGGGGACATCTGGAAACACCATATATTTT. Its protein is CASSEGGTSGNTIYF.

V usage is TRBV7-8 and J usage is TRBJ1-2; the D is unclear. Germline lookup yields CDR1 SGHVS and CDR2 FQNEAQ. Trimming pared 4 bases from V and 5 bases from J, leaving 14 bases between. CDR3 length: 14 residues. CDR3: CASSSGPAGYGYTF. CDR3 bases: TGTGCCAGCAGCTCGGGTCCTGCGGGGTATGGCTACACCTTC.

The chain uses TRBV19 and TRBJ1-1; 7 positions match TRBD1. Germline V gene lookup returns CDR1 LNHDA and CDR2 SQIVND (reference sequence). V trimming: 7 bases; J trimming: 1 base; junction bases outside the gene matches: 15. CDR3 size: 17 residues. In nucleotides, the CDR3 is TGTGCCAGTATGGACCCCTGGCTGCAGGGGGAGAACACTGAAGCTTTCTTT. It codes for CASMDPWLQGENTEAFF.

This chain connects TRBV7-2 to TRBJ2-1, with 12 nucleotides matching TRBD2. This CDR3 spans 17 amino acids. Germline CDR1 is SGHTA and CDR2 is FQGNSA. J gave up 2 bases and V 2 bases, and 4 bases lay outside the gene matches. CDR3 sequence: CASSLQTSGGPYNEQFF. CDR3 nucleotide sequence: TGTGCCAGCAGCTTACAGACTAGCGGGGGCCCCTACAATGAGCAGTTCTTC.

This chain connects TRBV18 to TRBJ1-3, with D unclear. The CDR3 contains 14 residues. Trimming cost V 2 bases and J 0 bases, with 5 bases left between them. Germline V gene sequence: CDR1 KGHSH, CDR2 LQKENI. CDR3 coding DNA: TGTGCCAGCTCACCAACTTACTCTGGAAACACCATATATTTT. As protein: CASSPTYSGNTIYF. Filled out from reference TRBV18 and TRBJ1-3, the complete variable domain reads NAGVMQNPRHLVRRRGQEARLRCSPMKGHSHVYWYRQLPEEGLKFMVYLQKENIIDESGMPKERFSAEFPKEGPSILRIQQVVRGDSAAYFCASSPTYSGNTIYFGEGSWLTVV.

CDR3 coding DNA: TGTGCCAGCAGCGTTGCAATTTTAGCGGGGGTAGGCGATGAGCAGTTCTTC. Protein: CASSVAILAGVGDEQFF. The V call is TRBV9, the J call TRBJ2-1; 9 bases map to TRBD2. Germline V lookup: CDR1 SGDLS, CDR2 YYNGEE. The junction had 14 bases not matched to a gene; V was cut back by 2 bases and J by 8 bases. The CDR3 has 17 amino acids.

In its sample, this clone was seen many times. The chain recombines TRBV4-1 with TRBJ2-7, with D perhaps matching TRBD1 (6 bases). CDR3 length: 15 amino acids. CDR1 is MGHRA and CDR2 is YSYEKL in the germline V gene. Between the trimmed V and J ends, which lost 4 bases and 2 bases, there was a span of 15 bases. As DNA, the CDR3 is TGCGCCAGCAGCCTAACCAGGGGCCTAGCCTACGAGCAGTACTTC. Translation: CASSLTRGLAYEQYF.

The CDR3: CASSFGYEQYF. The CDR3 DNA is TGTGCCAGCAGCTTCGGGTACGAGCAGTACTTC. The rearrangement joins TRBV5-6 to TRBJ2-7; D unclear. This CDR3 region has 11 residues. Germline loops: CDR1 SGHDT, CDR2 YYEEEE. The germline V and J ends were trimmed by 2 bases and 4 bases, with 4 bases remaining between them. Looking up the rest from reference TRBV5-6 and TRBJ2-7 gives the full variable domain: DAGVTQSPTHLIKTRGQQVTLRCSPKSGHDTVSWYQQALGQGPQFIFQYYEEEERQRGNFPDRFSGHQFPNYSSELNVNALLLGDSALYLCASSFGYEQYFGPGTRLTVT.

This chain links TRBV10-3 with TRBJ2-5; 9 positions match TRBD2. The V gene end was trimmed by 6 bases and the J gene end by 3 bases; junction bases not matched to a gene: 8. Germline CDR1 ENHRY, CDR2 SYGVKD. The CDR3 extends over 15 amino acids. CDR3: CAISPFSGGEETQYF. The CDR3 DNA reads TGTGCCATCAGCCCTTTTAGCGGGGGAGAAGAGACCCAGTACTTC.

The genes are TRBV19 and TRBJ1-3, with D possibly being TRBD1 (5 bases). The germline V and J ends were trimmed by 6 bases and 0 bases, with 15 bases remaining between them. This CDR3 spans 16 amino acids. CDR1 and CDR2 (germline): LNHDA, SQIVND (reference sequence). Here the CDR3 DNA reads TGTGCCAGTAGAGTCCTCCCGCAGGGCTCTGGAAACACCATATATTTT. As protein: CASRVLPQGSGNTIYF.

The rearrangement joins TRBV30 to TRBJ2-1, with 11 bases lining up with TRBD2. The CDR3 totals 19 residues. Germline lookup yields CDR1 GTSNPN and CDR2 SVGIG (reference sequence). V shed 7 bases and J 0 bases; nucleotides not matched to a gene: 17. The CDR3 is CASARVLAGGLSSYNEQFF. The CDR3 DNA reads as TGTGCCTCCGCCCGGGTGTTAGCGGGGGGGCTTAGCTCCTACAATGAGCAGTTCTTC.

The chain has TRBV6-6 and TRBJ1-6; the D is unclear. The CDR3 loop spans 14 amino acids. CDR1 and CDR2 from the germline V gene are MNHNY and SVGAGI (reference sequence). The V and J ends lost 8 bases and 1 base respectively, with 9 bases between them. The CDR3 reads CASVFSSYNSPLHF. The CDR3 DNA sequence: TGTGCCAGCGTTTTTTCTTCCTATAATTCACCCCTCCACTTT.

The gene calls are TRBV11-3 and TRBJ1-1, with D maybe TRBD1 (5 bases). Germline-derived CDR1 and CDR2 are SGHNT and YENEEA. V dropped 1 base and J dropped 3 bases, with 9 bases sitting between them. The CDR3 totals 14 residues. The CDR3 DNA reads TGTGCCAGCAGCTTAGGGGGAGGGGACACTGAAGCTTTCTTT. Residues: CASSLGGGDTEAFF.

The count of this clone is one. The J gene is TRBJ1-4, the V gene TRBV4-3; D unresolved. Germline V gene lookup returns CDR1 LGHNA and CDR2 YSLEER. The ends were cut back, 1 base at V and 5 bases at J, with 8 bases in the middle. This CDR3 comprises 14 residues. The CDR3 region is CASSQGEWNEKLFF. CDR3 DNA sequence: TGCGCCAGCAGCCAAGGGGAGTGGAATGAAAAACTGTTTTTT.

Only one count was recorded for this clone. The chain's CDR3 is CASSIPDAADTQYF. The CDR3 DNA follows: TGTGCCAGTAGTATCCCCGATGCGGCAGATACGCAGTATTTT. The chain joins TRBV19 to TRBJ2-3; D is uncertain. The CDR3 is 14 amino acids. The V gene lost 3 bases and the J gene lost 4 bases, with 11 bases spanning the gap. Germline CDR1 LNHDA, CDR2 SQIVND (reference sequence).

This clone was found once. The chain combines TRBV10-1 with TRBJ1-5, with TRBD1 as a possible D gene (5 bases). Germline lookup yields CDR1 WNHNN and CDR2 SYGVQD (reference sequence). Trimming took 4 bases from V and 3 from J, leaving 7 bases between them. The CDR3 contains 13 residues. Here the CDR3 DNA reads TGCGCCAGCAGTGGACAGATCAATCAGCCCCAGCATTTT. This encodes CASSGQINQPQHF.

The V gene is TRBV7-9, the J gene TRBJ2-3; tentatively, D is TRBD2 (5 bases). V lost 3 bases to trimming and J lost 4 bases, with 14 bases between them. CDR3 length equals 15 residues. CDR1 SEHNR and CDR2 FQNEAQ come from the germline V gene (reference sequence). The CDR3 coding sequence is TGTGCCAGCAGCTTCGACCGCCACGGGGCAGATACGCAGTATTTT. The encoded protein is CASSFDRHGADTQYF.